This T cell receptor (beta chain) was sequenced for a study of T cell responses to AZD1222 COVID-19 vaccine. Study-level results: Just a handful of AZD1222 recipients tested seropositive at baseline. After the peak T cell response, and only then, were repertoires sampled.

Produced via immunoSEQ multiplex PCR; TCRdb's table is partial and in-frame only. This sample carries some 130,000 clones, about nine tenths of them seen once, and the ten largest clones take 1% to 1.3%. The CDR3 covers 15 residues. V lost 5 bases and J lost 7; bases outside the gene matches: 9. Germline lookup yields CDR1 SEHNR and CDR2 FQNEAQ (reference sequence). Researchers grouped second doses given at about 4 or about 12 weeks into one pool. About this clone itself: Its antigen remains unknown.

This chain connects TRBV7-9 to TRBJ2-1, with TRBD2 matching 9 bases. The sample in question was peripheral blood, obtained 28 days after the second AZD1222 dose. The clonotype originates from an adult who received the AZD1222 COVID-19 vaccine. CDR3 sequence: CASSPRRGGENEQFF. DNA of the CDR3: TGTGCCAGCAGCCCTCGGCGGGGGGGCGAAAATGAGCAGTTCTTC.